This T cell receptor beta chain was sequenced during a study of blood T cells in healthy people across ages. This CDR3 spans 16 amino acids. Next came a second PCR, run for about 7 to 11 cycles, which used a sample-barcoded 5' primer along with a J-beta primer mix. Tags on each cDNA molecule came from a template-switch adaptor with 12 random nucleotides. TCRdb recomputed calls from the 5' RACE reads with MiXCR, one row per CDR3 protein. Found here are roughly 1.7 million distinct CDR3 sequences, around 35% of them singletons; the top ten hold roughly 10%. Extraction yielded at least 6 micrograms of total RNA per sample.

This receptor was obtained from a woman in her 30s in good health. The chain joins TRBV21-1 to TRBJ2-7; TRBD2 reflects the table's D call only, with no check against the DNA. TRBV21-1 is listed as a pseudogene. The sequencing sample was made of blood. This CDR3 is CASSKGWPGTSFKQYF. CDR3 DNA sequence: TGTGCCAGCAGCAAAGGTTGGCCCGGGACTAGCTTCAAGCAGTACTTC.